The T cell receptor beta chain under discussion was sequenced for a study of cytomegalovirus exposure and HLA in healthy donors. In the study overall: HLA-typed donors were the source of 82 million or so unique TCRs, which an early data release held.

In the PCR, 60 Vbeta and 13 Jbeta primers were used. The method was immunoSEQ multiplex PCR; TCRdb's version includes in-frame clones alone and lacks a portion of them. This sample carries 200,000 to 300,000 clones, about 81% of them seen once, and the ten largest clones take 5% to 6.5%. To note about this clone: Its antigen is undetermined.

Samples came from healthy bone marrow donors. Findings of the study overall: The authors assumed roughly uniform sequencing depth across donors for presence/absence analyses. Both high specificity and high sensitivity reportedly marked the classifier's diagnosis of cytomegalovirus status.

Germline lookup yields CDR1 LNHDA and CDR2 SQIVND (reference sequence). Deletions cut 6 bases from V and 2 bases from J, with 16 bases between. This CDR3 has 15 amino acids. What was sequenced was PBMCs. The genes are TRBV19 and TRBJ2-5; D may be TRBD1 (6 bases). The source of this sequence is a woman between 40 and 50 years old in good health and CMV-seropositive. Here the CDR3 DNA reads TGTGCCAGTAGCCACACCGCCGGACAGCAAGAGACCCAGTACTTC. It translates to CASSHTAGQQETQYF.